These T cell receptor beta chains were read from a single sample in a study of brain T cells in children with intractable seizures. TCRdb's copy holds only in-frame clones and misses some; the assay was immunoSEQ multiplex PCR. The table includes 60,000 to 85,000 clones, 85% to 95% detected once. Sequencing was performed on peripheral blood, taken at surgery. Every receptor here comes from a boy younger than two with tuberous sclerosis and intractable seizures. The CDR3 runs from the conserved cysteine through the conserved F or W. The D gene is left open where the match is weak. Size is stated for part of the rows, as once, few or many counts, or as a class when the clone is expanded.

clone_size: NA
j_call: TRBJ2-7
v_call: TRBV3-1/TRBV3-2
d_call: TRBD2
cdr3_nt: TGTGCCAGCAGCCAAGGTCGTGCGAGCGGGACCTCCTACGAGCAGTACTTC
cdr3_aa: CASSQGRASGTSYEQYF

clone_size: NA
j_call: TRBJ2-5
v_call: TRBV27
d_call: TRBD2
cdr3_nt: TGTGCCAGCACCCCTTTCCCGGGAGGAGGAGAGACCCAGTACTTC
cdr3_aa: CASTPFPGGGETQYF

clone_size: few
j_call: TRBJ2-7
v_call: TRBV7-9
d_call: TRBD2
cdr3_nt: TGTGCCAGCAGCACACTAGCGGGAGGCTACACCTACGAGCAGTACTTC
cdr3_aa: CASSTLAGGYTYEQYF

clone_size: NA
j_call: TRBJ1-4
v_call: TRBV19
d_call: NA
cdr3_nt: TGTGCCAGTAGTATGGGGACCGTTTTTAATGAAAAACTGTTTTTT
cdr3_aa: CASSMGTVFNEKLFF

clone_size: NA
j_call: TRBJ1-1
v_call: TRBV5-1
d_call: TRBD1
cdr3_nt: TGCGCCAGCAGCTTGACGCTGGGGAACAGGGGGAAACGCAACACTGAAGCTTTCTTT
cdr3_aa: CASSLTLGNRGKRNTEAFF

clone_size: NA
j_call: TRBJ1-5
v_call: TRBV6-7
d_call: NA
cdr3_nt: TGTGCCAGCAGTTACCCCCGACACTGGGGTCCCAATCAGCCCCAGCATTTT
cdr3_aa: CASSYPRHWGPNQPQHF

clone_size: NA
j_call: TRBJ2-5
v_call: TRBV4-2
d_call: NA
cdr3_nt: TGTGCCAGCAGCCAAGATTGGGACGGCGAGACCCAGTACTTC
cdr3_aa: CASSQDWDGETQYF

clone_size: NA
j_call: TRBJ1-2
v_call: TRBV20-1
d_call: NA
cdr3_nt: TGCAGTGCTACAGGCAGCTATGGCTACACCTTC
cdr3_aa: CSATGSYGYTF

clone_size: NA
j_call: TRBJ1-2
v_call: TRBV9
d_call: NA
cdr3_nt: TGTGCCAGCAGCGTCGGGGTAGGTGGCTACACCTTC
cdr3_aa: CASSVGVGGYTF

clone_size: NA
j_call: TRBJ2-1
v_call: TRBV18
d_call: NA
cdr3_nt: TGTGCCAGCTCACCTAGCCTGGTAGTAGACAGGAGCTCCTACAATGAGCAGTTCTTC
cdr3_aa: CASSPSLVVDRSSYNEQFF

clone_size: once
j_call: TRBJ2-5
v_call: TRBV6-5
d_call: TRBD2
cdr3_nt: TGTGCCACCGACACTAGCGGGAGTGGGGAGACCCAGTACTTC
cdr3_aa: CATDTSGSGETQYF

clone_size: NA
j_call: TRBJ2-7
v_call: TRBV10-3
d_call: TRBD2
cdr3_nt: TGTGCCATACGGGGGGGGATTACTTTGGACTACGAGCAGTACTTC
cdr3_aa: CAIRGGITLDYEQYF

clone_size: NA
j_call: TRBJ1-3
v_call: TRBV6-5
d_call: NA
cdr3_nt: TGTGCCAGCAGTTACGGACAGCTAAGCTCTGGAAACACCATATATTTT
cdr3_aa: CASSYGQLSSGNTIYF

clone_size: NA
j_call: TRBJ2-7
v_call: TRBV7-3
d_call: NA
cdr3_nt: TGTGCCAGCAGCCCCAGGGACGGGTTTGGTGCCGAGCAGTACTTC
cdr3_aa: CASSPRDGFGAEQYF

clone_size: few
j_call: TRBJ1-2
v_call: TRBV6-1
d_call: NA
cdr3_nt: TGTGCCAGCAGTGAAGCGCTGGTCGCAGTCTATGGCTACACCTTC
cdr3_aa: CASSEALVAVYGYTF

clone_size: NA
j_call: TRBJ2-7
v_call: TRBV6-6
d_call: TRBD2
cdr3_nt: TGTGCCAGCAGTTACCCCCTAGCGGGGGGGCCCTACGAGCAGTACTTC
cdr3_aa: CASSYPLAGGPYEQYF

clone_size: NA
j_call: TRBJ1-6
v_call: TRBV2
d_call: NA
cdr3_nt: TGTGCCAGCAGAGTAAGACCGGCGGGTAATTCACCCCTCCACTTT
cdr3_aa: CASRVRPAGNSPLHF

clone_size: NA
j_call: TRBJ1-1
v_call: TRBV11-2
d_call: NA
cdr3_nt: TGTGCCAGCAGCTTAGTCGAAAGGCAAGCTTTCTTT
cdr3_aa: CASSLVERQAFF

clone_size: NA
j_call: TRBJ1-3
v_call: TRBV9
d_call: NA
cdr3_nt: TGTGCCAGCAGCGTAGGTGACGTCTACGGAAACACCATATATTTT
cdr3_aa: CASSVGDVYGNTIYF

clone_size: NA
j_call: TRBJ1-1
v_call: TRBV6-5
d_call: NA
cdr3_nt: TGTGCCAGCAACGGGGCCCGGCGGTGGTACACTGAAGCTTTCTTT
cdr3_aa: CASNGARRWYTEAFF

clone_size: NA
j_call: TRBJ2-1
v_call: TRBV27
d_call: TRBD2
cdr3_nt: TGTGCCAGCAGTTCAGCGGGAGGGGTATACAATGAGCAGTTCTTC
cdr3_aa: CASSSAGGVYNEQFF

clone_size: NA
j_call: TRBJ1-1
v_call: TRBV6-5
d_call: TRBD1
cdr3_nt: TGTGCCAGCAGTTGGGGACAGGGGACGTCCAACACTGAAGCTTTCTTT
cdr3_aa: CASSWGQGTSNTEAFF

clone_size: NA
j_call: TRBJ2-7
v_call: TRBV14
d_call: TRBD1
cdr3_nt: TGTGCCAGCAGCCTAAGAGAAAGGGACAGGGTTTTCTACGAGCAGTACTTC
cdr3_aa: CASSLRERDRVFYEQYF

clone_size: NA
j_call: TRBJ2-4
v_call: TRBV10-1
d_call: TRBD2
cdr3_nt: TGCGCCAGCAGTGAGTCTGGGCTAGCGGGAAACAAAAACATTCAGTACTTC
cdr3_aa: CASSESGLAGNKNIQYF

clone_size: once
j_call: TRBJ2-2
v_call: TRBV11-3
d_call: TRBD2
cdr3_nt: TGTGCCAGCAGCTGGGTTAGCGGGTCGAACACCGGGGAGCTGTTTTTT
cdr3_aa: CASSWVSGSNTGELFF

clone_size: NA
j_call: TRBJ1-6
v_call: TRBV28
d_call: NA
cdr3_nt: TGTGCCAGCCGTAGCACGGGTACCCCCCGGATTTCACCCCTCCACTTT
cdr3_aa: CASRSTGTPRISPLHF

clone_size: NA
j_call: TRBJ2-7
v_call: TRBV2
d_call: NA
cdr3_nt: TGTGCCAGCAGTGAAGCGGCGGGCTACGAGCAGTACTTC
cdr3_aa: CASSEAAGYEQYF

clone_size: NA
j_call: TRBJ2-7
v_call: TRBV28
d_call: TRBD2
cdr3_nt: TGTGCCAGCAGTTTATCTAGCGGGAGGGCCTACGAGCAGTACTTC
cdr3_aa: CASSLSSGRAYEQYF

clone_size: NA
j_call: TRBJ1-6
v_call: TRBV2
d_call: NA
cdr3_nt: TGTGCCAGCAGTGTGATATCACCCCTCCACTTT
cdr3_aa: CASSVISPLHF